Listed below are T cell receptor beta chains from one sample, sequenced in a study of shared T cell receptors in the human thymus. Assay used: immunoSEQ multiplex PCR; TCRdb lists only in-frame clones, some missing. The repertoire holds approximately 760,000 clones, with 70% to 90% as singletons. This same sample was also part of a study on human thymus T cells.

What was sequenced was thymocytes. The receptors originated from a girl under two years old with a congenital heart defect. The CDR3 runs from the conserved cysteine through the conserved F or W. D genes are given only for firm matches. Expanded clones are given a class, and other clones once, few, many or no size at all.

D,J,size,V,DNA,CDR3
NA,TRBJ1-6,NA,TRBV2,TGTGCCAGCAGGCTCCCCAGGGTAGCCCTAAATTCACCCCTCCACTTT,CASRLPRVALNSPLHF
TRBD2,TRBJ2-3,NA,TRBV7-2,TGTGCCAGCAGCCCAAAGGGGGGCGGGGGGTCAGATACGCAGTATTTT,CASSPKGGGGSDTQYF
NA,TRBJ2-5,NA,TRBV5-1,TGCGCCAGCAGCGCCCTCCCGAGGATTCCGACCCAGTACTTC,CASSALPRIPTQYF
TRBD2,TRBJ2-3,NA,TRBV7-2,TGTGCCAGCAGCTTGACTAGCGGCCTCACAGATACGCAGTATTTT,CASSLTSGLTDTQYF
TRBD2,TRBJ2-2,NA,TRBV4-1,TGCGCCAGCAGCCAGGTTCGACTAGCTTCCACCGGGGAGCTGTTTTTT,CASSQVRLASTGELFF
TRBD1,TRBJ2-7,NA,TRBV19,TGTGCCAGTAGCAAGGACAGGGGCCGGGAGCAGTACTTC,CASSKDRGREQYF
NA,TRBJ1-2,NA,TRBV7-9,TGTGCCAGCAGCTTAGAGGGCGGGGGCTACACCTTC,CASSLEGGGYTF
TRBD1,TRBJ1-1,NA,TRBV9,TGTGCCAGCAGCGTGCTTAGATCCGGGACAGGGCCATTGAACACTGAAGCTTTCTTT,CASSVLRSGTGPLNTEAFF
TRBD1,TRBJ2-1,NA,TRBV6-5,TGTGCCAGCAGTTCCCAAGACAGGGGAAACTACAATGAGCAGTTCTTC,CASSSQDRGNYNEQFF
NA,TRBJ1-2,NA,TRBV4-1,TGCGCCAGCAGCCAAGCGGGTGGGCAGGGCGTTTATTTTGGCTACACCTTC,CASSQAGGQGVYFGYTF
NA,TRBJ1-2,NA,TRBV29-1,TGCAGCGTTTTGGGGGGGTCGGGGGAAGTCGGCTACACCTTC,CSVLGGSGEVGYTF
NA,TRBJ1-6,NA,TRBV27,TGTGCCAGCAGTTTATCGGGGGCAGCTAATTCACCCCTCCACTTT,CASSLSGAANSPLHF
NA,TRBJ1-3,once,TRBV18,TGTGCCAGCTCACCTTTCGGGAACACCATATATTTT,CASSPFGNTIYF
NA,TRBJ2-1,NA,TRBV7-6,TGTGCCAGCAGCTTAGCGGGGCAGAACAATGAGCAGTTCTTC,CASSLAGQNNEQFF
TRBD1,TRBJ1-6,NA,TRBV2,TGTGCCAGCAGTCCCGGGACAGGGGGCGTTAGCTCCTATAATTCACCCCTCCACTTT,CASSPGTGGVSSYNSPLHF